The clone carrying this TCR beta chain turned up a few times. The entry originates in a study of regulatory T cells in long-lasting Graves disease. The CDR3 has 15 amino acids. CDR1 is MNHEY, CDR2 SMNVEV, per germline (reference sequence). Unmatched junction bases numbered 6, after V lost 3 bases and J lost 3 bases. TCR beta libraries were built with iRepertoire HTBI primers and Arm-PCR of CDR3 regions. MiXCR, applied by TCRdb to the multiplex PCR reads, yields one record per CDR3 protein. The sample lists roughly 500,000 distinct CDR3 sequences, around 21% occurring once. Time point in this sample: persistent/refractory GD, antithyroid drugs over 5 years with positive TRAb. From RNA extracted from PBMCs, the TCR library was made.

The J gene is TRBJ2-7, the V gene TRBV27; 9 bases are shared with TRBD2. This clonotype was sampled from a female donor with Graves disease. The starting material was peripheral blood mononuclear cells (PBMCs), obtained when the disease was refractory, from a patient treated with antithyroid drugs. CDR3 in amino acids: CASSFFSGSLYEQYF. CDR3 bases: TGTGCCAGCAGTTTTTTTAGCGGGAGCCTCTACGAGCAGTACTTC.